The entry that follows covers one T cell receptor (beta chain) sequence. Its matching antigen is unknown. This CDR3 comprises 15 residues. The germline V gene encodes CDR1 MNHEY and CDR2 SMNVEV (reference sequence). J gave up 1 base and V 4 bases, and 3 bases lay outside the gene matches. This sample was included in a study of cytomegalovirus exposure and HLA in healthy donors. Turning to the study itself: Approximately 85 million unique TCRs from HLA-typed donors were held in an early data release. The study, taken as a whole, reports: In a later analysis, at a false discovery rate of 0.05, under 20,000 TCR beta sequences matched HLA alleles. What a later analysis reportedly showed was that an Asian-associated ancestry cluster had fewer N-insertions than the 666-donor mean.

The study ran its PCR with 60 Vbeta and 13 Jbeta primers. Sequencing was performed with immunoSEQ multiplex PCR; in TCRdb, only in-frame clones are kept and a portion is missing. The sample holds about 120,000 clones, roughly 69% seen once. This chain uses TRBV27 with TRBJ2-7; TRBD2 matches 11 bases. The specimen was PBMCs. This clonotype was obtained from a woman between 40 and 55 years old in good health and CMV-seropositive. CDR3 in DNA: TGTGCCAGCAGTTCCGGGACTAGCGGATCCTACGAGCAGTACTTC. Translated, it gives CASSSGTSGSYEQYF.